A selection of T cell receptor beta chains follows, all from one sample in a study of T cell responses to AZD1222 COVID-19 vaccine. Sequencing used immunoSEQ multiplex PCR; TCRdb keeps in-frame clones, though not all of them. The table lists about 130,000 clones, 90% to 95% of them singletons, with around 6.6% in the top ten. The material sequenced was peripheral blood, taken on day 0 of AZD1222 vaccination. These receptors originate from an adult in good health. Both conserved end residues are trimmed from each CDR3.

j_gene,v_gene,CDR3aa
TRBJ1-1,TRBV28,ASSRRGTKTMNTEAF
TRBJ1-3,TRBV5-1,ASSLGDPRVSGNTIY
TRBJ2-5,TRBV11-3,ASSLGGVQETQY
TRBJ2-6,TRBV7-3,ASSSGVGANVLT
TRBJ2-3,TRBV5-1,ASSYGQPNTDTQY
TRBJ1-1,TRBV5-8,ASSLVGFNTEAF
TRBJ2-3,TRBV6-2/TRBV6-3,ASSYSREGRTDTQY
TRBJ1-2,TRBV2,ASSFDRVYGYT
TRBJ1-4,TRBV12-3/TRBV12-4,ASRANEKLF
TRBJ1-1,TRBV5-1,ASSLGPEVTEAF
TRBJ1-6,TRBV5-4,ASSLKQGNPPLH
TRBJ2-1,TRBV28,ASSWDLYNEQF
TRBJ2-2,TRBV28,ASTDHNTGELF
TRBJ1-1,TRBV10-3,AISAGWNTEAF
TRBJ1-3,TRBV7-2,ASSLGRTSGGNTIY
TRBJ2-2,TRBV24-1,ATSEGRNTGELF
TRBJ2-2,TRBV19,ASSQGKRGTGELF
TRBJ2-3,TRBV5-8,ASSLASGPTNTQY
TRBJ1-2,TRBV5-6,ASSFGPNQGYT
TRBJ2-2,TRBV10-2,ASSGQGNTGELF
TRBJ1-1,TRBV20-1,SASSGAGTEAF
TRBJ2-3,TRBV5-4,ASSLNGLSDTQY
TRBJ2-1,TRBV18,ASSPPASPPEQF
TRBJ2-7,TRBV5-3,ARSPQRGGSSYEQY
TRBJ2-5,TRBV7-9,ASSLAGGPWETQY
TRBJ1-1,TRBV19,ASSIPPLGTEAF
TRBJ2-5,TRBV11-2,ASSPGLSQETQY
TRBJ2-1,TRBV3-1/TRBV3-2,ASSRGIFGRANNEQF
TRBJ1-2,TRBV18,ASSPRDSESRGYT
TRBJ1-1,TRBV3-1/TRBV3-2,ASSPRRSGNTEAF
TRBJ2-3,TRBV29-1,SVEMWTGSTDTQY